Each of the 19 T cell receptor beta chains below was sequenced from the same sample in a study of tumor-infiltrating lymphocytes in primary liver carcinoma. Starting from approximately 470 ng of total RNA, TCR beta cDNA was produced with a primer in the constant region. The TCR beta library was amplified through three nested multiplex PCR rounds in a modified ARM-PCR procedure. TRBV1-TRBV30 forward primers paired with a C-beta reverse primer drove the first two PCR rounds, about 11 cycles each. TCRdb analysed the multiplex PCR reads with MiXCR anew, one entry per CDR3 protein. Counted here are about 99,000 distinct CDR3 sequences, almost 70% occurring once; the ten biggest clones make up around 8.8%. Co-extracted RNA and DNA came from around 20-30 mg of unsorted bulk tissue. The material sequenced was liver tumor tissue from sampling region 5. Subset here: tumor region T5, tumor centre. All receptors derive from an older woman with primary liver carcinoma and hepatitis B virus infection.

As for this clonotype: A single base separates this from a much larger clone, so it may be a read error. The chain carries TRBV28 and TRBJ1-5; D ambiguous. Trimming pared 10 bases from V and 6 bases from J, leaving 16 bases between. The CDR3 extends over 13 amino acids. Per the germline V gene, CDR1 is MDHEN and CDR2 is SYDVKM. CDR3 protein: CANRQNPIQPQHF. DNA of the CDR3: TGTGCCAACAGACAAAATCCAATTCAGCCCCAGCATTTT.

The V call is TRBV5-1, the J call TRBJ2-5, with TRBD2 as a possible D gene (6 bases). CDR1 is SGHRS and CDR2 is YFSETQ in the germline V gene. The CDR3 totals 14 residues. V was shortened by 4 bases and J by 2 bases, with 12 bases between the two germline ends. DNA for the CDR3: TGCGCCAGCAGCCCTGGAGGGAATCAAGAGACCCAGTACTTC. Translation: CASSPGGNQETQYF.

The table lists this clonotype with many counts. The chain employs TRBV28 and TRBJ2-1; D perhaps matches TRBD2 (5 bases). The CDR3 runs 15 residues. Germline V gene data show CDR1 as MDHEN and CDR2 as SYDVKM. V lost 3 bases to trimming and J lost 0 bases, with 9 bases between them. Written as DNA, the CDR3 is TGTGCCAGCAGTTTCTTAGCGCCCTCCTACAATGAGCAGTTCTTC. It translates to CASSFLAPSYNEQFF.

This clonotype showed up just once. One end of the junction varies from germline; a read error may be responsible. The rearrangement joins TRBV14 to TRBJ2-1; D is unresolved. This CDR3 has 16 residues. CDR1 SGHDN and CDR2 FVKESK come from the germline V gene. CDR3 sequence (DNA): TGTGCCAGCAGCCGAGTGGGCGAGACTGGCCTTGGTGAGCAGTCCTTC. It translates to CASSRVGETGLGEQSF.

This clonotype was seen ten or more times. V gene TRBV12-3 or TRBV12-4 combines with J gene TRBJ1-6; D not resolved. This CDR3 contains 14 residues. The V gene lost 4 bases and the J gene lost 14 bases, with 18 bases spanning the gap. The DNA for the CDR3 is TGTGCCAGCAGTTCCCCCGGGTCCGTAAGGGCCCTCCACTTT. This translates into CASSSPGSVRALHF.

This clonotype has at least ten counts. The chain is built from TRBV6-5 and TRBJ2-1; no reliable D call. Trimming took off 2 bases at V and 5 bases at J, with 7 bases between the two ends. The CDR3 contains 13 residues. Germline CDR1 reads MNHEY; CDR2 reads SVGAGI. The CDR3 bases are TGTGCCAGCAGTTACGAGGCGCACAATGAGCAGTTCTTC. This translates into CASSYEAHNEQFF.

Comments on this clonotype: The junction departs from germline at one end; a sequencing error may be responsible. This chain joins TRBV11-2 and TRBJ2-1; 7 bases are shared with TRBD2. Looked up from germline, CDR1 is SGHAT and CDR2 is FQNNGV. The CDR3 has 15 amino acids. Here the CDR3 reads CVSSLGEGAGNEQFF. CDR3 nucleotides: TGTGTCAGCAGCTTAGGGGAGGGCGCAGGCAATGAGCAGTTCTTC.

This clonotype showed up many times. This rearrangement joins TRBV28 to TRBJ2-1; TRBD2 matches at 7 bases. The CDR3 spans 16 residues. Germline assignment: CDR1 MDHEN and CDR2 SYDVKM. The V segment lost 4 bases and the J segment 7 bases; nucleotides outside the gene matches: 13. The CDR3 region has the DNA TGTGCCAGCAGTTCCTTCCGGGGCGGGAGTGGGAATGAGCAGTTCTTC. This sequence encodes CASSSFRGGSGNEQFF.

Points on this clonotype: At one of its ends the junction is not consistent with the germline gene, which may arise from a read error. This chain joins TRBV28 and TRBJ2-6; D remains unclear. The CDR3 contains 15 residues. CDR1 and CDR2 from the germline V gene are MDHEN and SYDVKM. In nucleotides, the CDR3 is TGTGCCAGCACGGTACCGCTCTCTGGGCCCAACGTCCTGACTTTC. This translates into CASTVPLSGPNVLTF.

Note on this clonotype: Because it lacks the conserved phenylalanine or tryptophan at the end, this CDR3 is likely a read error. The DNA is left out, because the CDR3 cannot be placed on it with certainty; the CDR3 is given as TCRdb lists it. The gene calls are TRBV12-3 or TRBV12-4 and TRBJ2-1; the table assigns TRBD1, which was not confirmed against the DNA. With termini counted, the CDR3 has 15 amino acids. The CDR3 here is CASSLVQGGGNERFS.

Details on this clonotype: The junction and the germline gene differ at one end; a read error may be behind it. The gene calls are TRBV6-1 and TRBJ2-5; D perhaps matches TRBD2 (6 bases). The CDR3 is 16 amino acids. Germline CDR1 is MNHNS and CDR2 is SASEGT. The CDR3, as DNA: TGTGCCAGCAGTGACTCGACTAGGGTTTACCAAGAGACCCAGCACTTC. Translation: CASSDSTRVYQETQHF.

As for this clonotype: This clone may be a read error of a much larger clone one base away. The chain links TRBV10-1 to TRBJ2-2, with 8 bases lining up with TRBD2. Germline CDR1 reads WNHNN; CDR2 reads SYGVQD (reference sequence). This CDR3 has 14 amino acids. CDR3 nucleotides: TGCGTCAGCAGTGTTGCGGGAGGCACCGGGGAGCTGTTTTTT. This encodes CVSSVAGGTGELFF.

In regard to this clonotype: A much larger clone lies a single base off, so this may be a read error. The gene calls are TRBV6-1 and TRBJ1-5, with D unresolved. V was trimmed by 7 bases and J by 4 bases, leaving 14 bases between them. There are 14 residues in the CDR3. CDR1 and CDR2 (germline): MNHNS, SASEGT. For the CDR3, the DNA is TGTGCCAGCACGAAAGGCGCGACTAATCAGCCCCAGCATTTT. Translated, it gives CASTKGATNQPQHF.

Points on this clonotype: Mismatch with germline at one junction end may stem from a read error. The genes are TRBV29-1 and TRBJ2-1, with TRBD2 matching 9 bases. Per germline, CDR1 SQVTM and CDR2 ANQGSEA. The CDR3 runs 13 residues. The CDR3 DNA is TGCAACACTAAAGCGGGAGGTTTCGGTGAGCTGTTCTTC. Residues: CNTKAGGFGELFF.

Remarks on this clonotype: One end of the junction is discordant with germline, which a read error may explain. The chain links TRBV5-1 to TRBJ2-2; TRBD1 agrees at 9 bases. The CDR3 runs 17 residues. Looked up from germline, CDR1 is SGHRS and CDR2 is YFSETQ. The CDR3 DNA sequence: TGCGCCAGCAGCTCCGGGACAGGGTTCAGTTGGACCGAGGAGCTGTTTTTT. Amino acids: CASSSGTGFSWTEELFF.

This clonotype was detected only once. A much larger clone differs by one base, so this may be a read error. The chain combines TRBV7-2 with TRBJ2-1; D is possibly TRBD2 (5 bases). Germline CDR1 is SGHTA and CDR2 is FQGNSA. The CDR3 loop spans 15 amino acids. CDR3 nucleotides: TGTGCCAGCAGCCTAAGGGTCGGGGATAACAATGAGCAGCTCTTC. Translated, it gives CASSLRVGDNNEQLF.

Points on this clonotype: Compared with germline, one end of the junction differs, possibly owing to a read error. The gene calls are TRBV5-1 and TRBJ2-2; D remains unclear. This CDR3 contains 13 residues. The V gene's germline CDR1 is SGHRS and CDR2 YFSETQ. The CDR3 DNA reads TGCACCAGCAGAATCACGAACACCGGGGAGCTGTTTTTT. It is translated as CTSRITNTGELFF.

This clonotype came up once. V is TRBV29-1 and J is TRBJ2-2; possible D gene TRBD1, 6 bases. The CDR3 spans 14 residues. V dropped 6 bases and J dropped 5 bases, with 16 bases sitting between them. Germline V gives CDR1 SQVTM, CDR2 ANQGSEA. CDR3 region: CSVEQRGKTGELFF. In DNA form, the CDR3 reads TGCAGCGTCGAACAAAGGGGGAAGACCGGGGAGCTGTTTTTT.

Regarding this clonotype: A junction end diverges from the germline sequence, so it may reflect a read error. The chain recombines TRBV9 with TRBJ2-2; 8 bases match TRBD2. Per the germline V gene, CDR1 is SGDLS and CDR2 is YYNGEE. The CDR3 is 17 amino acids. The CDR3 DNA sequence: TGTGCCAGCATCGTAGAGGAGCGGGAGCGTAACACCAGGGAGCTGTTTTTT. Translated, it gives CASIVEERERNTRELFF.